The 31 T cell receptor beta chains listed next were all sequenced from one sample in a study of blood T cells in healthy people across ages. A second PCR, run for roughly 7 to 12 cycles, used a sample-barcoded 5' primer plus a J-beta primer mix. TCRdb processed the 5' RACE reads anew with MiXCR; each CDR3 protein has one entry. The table has some 760,000 distinct CDR3 sequences, approximately 25% seen once; the top ten hold roughly 9%. The sample also formed part of further work on T cells of mothers and their children.

Sequencing was done on a sample of blood. The source is a boy between 10 and 17 years old in good health.

The gene calls are TRBV4-1 and TRBJ2-7; 7 nucleotides match TRBD2. This CDR3 is 15 amino acids long. V shed 4 bases, J shed 2 bases, and the junction held 8 bases outside the gene matches. The germline V gene has CDR1 MGHRA and CDR2 YSYEKL. The DNA of the CDR3 is TGCGCCAGCAGCCTCGGATCCCTAGCGGCCTACGAGCAGTACTTC. Residues: CASSLGSLAAYEQYF.

The genes are TRBV7-2 and TRBJ1-2; unclear D gene. Deletions cut 5 bases from V and 1 base from J, with 8 bases between. The CDR3 totals 13 residues. Germline CDR1 is SGHTA and CDR2 is FQGNSA. The CDR3 region is CASSDDNNYGYTF. CDR3 DNA: TGTGCCAGCAGCGACGACAATAACTATGGCTACACCTTC.

This clonotype was counted a single time. The chain combines TRBV20-1 with TRBJ2-3, with TRBD2 identical over 12 bases. The germline V gene has CDR1 DFQATT and CDR2 SNEGSKA (reference sequence). The CDR3 is 13 residues long. The J segment lost 2 bases and the V segment lost 7 bases, leaving 1 base of the junction unmatched. CDR3 coding DNA: TGCAGTGGGACTAGCGGGATCACAGATACGCAGTATTTT. Residues: CSGTSGITDTQYF.

The table lists this clonotype with a few counts. This CDR3 is CASGRETGQQETQYF. The CDR3 DNA sequence: TGTGCCAGTGGAAGGGAGACGGGACAGCAAGAGACCCAGTACTTC. The rearrangement uses TRBV7-6 and TRBJ2-5; 7 bases match TRBD1. Unmatched junction bases numbered 12, after V lost 9 bases and J lost 2 bases. The length of the CDR3 is 15 residues. Germline CDR1 is SGHVS and CDR2 is FNYEAQ.

CDR3 in DNA: TGTGCCAGCAGTTTAAGTGCCGTGGGGGGGCATGAGCAGTTCTTC. Its protein product is CASSLSAVGGHEQFF. The V call is TRBV12-3 or TRBV12-4, the J call TRBJ2-5; a weak D match, TRBD2 (7 bases). The J call may be faulty, since TRBJ2-1 better matches the DNA end. The CDR3 covers 15 residues.

The rearrangement links TRBV12-3 or TRBV12-4 to TRBJ2-2; 10 bases line up with TRBD2. The V gene end was trimmed by 6 bases and the J gene end by 2 bases; junction bases not matched to a gene: 9. This CDR3 spans 17 amino acids. CDR3 coding DNA: TGTGCCAGCAGCCCACTAGCGGGGCTCTCTAACACCGGGGAGCTGTTTTTT. Its protein is CASSPLAGLSNTGELFF.

The chain joins TRBV29-1 to TRBJ2-7, with D unresolved. Per germline, CDR1 SQVTM and CDR2 ANQGSEA. The CDR3 totals 12 residues. With 6 bases removed from V and 1 base from J, the gap between germline ends came to 10 bases. The CDR3, as DNA: TGCAGCGTCGCCTCGGAGTCCTACGAGCAGTACTTC. This codes for CSVASESYEQYF.

This clonotype was found a few times. V and J are TRBV21-1 and TRBJ2-7; the D call of TRBD2 is as the table states it, not checked on the DNA. TRBV21-1 is listed as a pseudogene. CDR3 size: 15 residues. Here the CDR3 DNA reads TGTGCCAGCAGCAAAGGAGAGGCGGGAAGGTACGAGCAGTACTTC. Amino acid sequence: CASSKGEAGRYEQYF.

The chain is built from TRBV7-9 and TRBJ2-2; D unresolved. This CDR3 is built from 15 residues. Germline V gene lookup returns CDR1 SEHNR and CDR2 FQNEAQ (reference sequence). Trimming pared 0 bases from V and 6 bases from J, leaving 11 bases between. The CDR3 nucleotides read TGTGCCAGCAGCTTAGCGTCGGCAGTCGCCGGGGAGCTGTTTTTT. Translated, it gives CASSLASAVAGELFF.

The chain combines TRBV29-1 with TRBJ1-1; D gene uncertain. The germline gives CDR1 SQVTM, CDR2 ANQGSEA. This CDR3 comprises 12 residues. Trimming shortened V by 8 bases and J by 3 bases, and 13 bases separated the two germline ends. The CDR3 DNA follows: TGCAGCACCGGGCCCCTAGACACTGAAGCTTTCTTT. Translated: CSTGPLDTEAFF.

The chain links TRBV7-2 to TRBJ2-5, with 13 positions matching TRBD2. The CDR3 is 16 amino acids. J lost 5 bases, V lost 5 bases, and 8 bases had no gene match. Germline CDR1 and CDR2: SGHTA and FQGNSA. The CDR3 loop reads CASSRTSGGGRETQYF. In nucleotides, the CDR3 is TGTGCCAGCAGCCGGACTAGCGGGGGCGGTCGGGAGACCCAGTACTTC.

The sample holds a few counts of this clonotype. CDR3 region: CASSQGAGTKPNEQFF. The CDR3 DNA is TGCGCCAGCAGCCAAGGGGCCGGGACTAAACCCAATGAGCAGTTCTTC. The chain couples TRBV4-1 to TRBJ2-1; 7 bases map to TRBD2. Trimming removed 1 base from V and 6 bases from J; junction bases left unmatched: 9. Per germline, CDR1 MGHRA and CDR2 YSYEKL. The CDR3 length is 16 residues.

This clonotype occurred a few times. The J gene is TRBJ2-2, the V gene TRBV28; 10 bases fit TRBD2. The V and J ends lost 5 bases and 6 bases, in that order; junction bases with no gene match: 9. The germline CDR1 and CDR2 sequences are MDHEN and SYDVKM. This CDR3 has 16 residues. CDR3 DNA sequence: TGTGCCAGCAGTCCTCTAGCGGGAGATAGAGCCGGGGAGCTGTTTTTT. Its protein product is CASSPLAGDRAGELFF.

The rearrangement joins TRBV29-1 to TRBJ2-7; TRBD1 agrees at 9 bases. The CDR3 is 14 residues long. CDR1 is SQVTM, CDR2 ANQGSEA, per germline. J was trimmed by 4 bases and V by 2 bases; bases with no gene match: 6. In DNA form, the CDR3 reads TGCAGCGTTGAATTTGGGGACAGGGCATACGAGCAGTACTTC. It yields the protein CSVEFGDRAYEQYF.

V is TRBV4-3 and J is TRBJ2-3; D remains unclear. There are 15 residues in the CDR3. Trimming took off 7 bases at V and 0 bases at J, with 14 bases between the two ends. Germline V lookup: CDR1 LGHNA, CDR2 YSLEER. The CDR3 DNA reads as TGCGCCAGCAAGGGCAATCCCTCTAGCACAGATACGCAGTATTTT. It yields the protein CASKGNPSSTDTQYF.

This clonotype was seen only a few times. The chain is built from TRBV28 and TRBJ2-7; 8 bases align to TRBD1. Germline CDR1 reads MDHEN; CDR2 reads SYDVKM. This CDR3 is built from 16 residues. V was pared by 4 bases and J by 4 bases, with 12 bases of the junction left unmatched. This CDR3 is CASSSGGGTGPYEQYF. For the CDR3, the DNA is TGTGCCAGCAGTTCCGGTGGGGGGACAGGACCATACGAGCAGTACTTC. The variable domain in full, with the rest retrieved from reference TRBV28 and TRBJ2-7, is DVKVTQSSRYLVKRTGEKVFLECVQDMDHENMFWYRQDPGLGLRLIYFSYDVKMKEKGDIPEGYSVSREKKERFSLILESASTNQTSMYLCASSSGGGTGPYEQYFGPGTRLTVT.

This clonotype has just a few counts. V and J are TRBV24-1 and TRBJ2-7; the D is unclear. Germline CDR1 KGHDR, CDR2 SFDVKD. The CDR3 spans 13 residues. Trimming removed 5 bases from V and 6 bases from J, with 13 bases in between. In nucleotides, the CDR3 is TGTGCCACCAGTGCCGCGCCTGCCGGCGAGCAGTACTTC. It is translated as CATSAAPAGEQYF.

The V call is TRBV20-1, the J call TRBJ2-7; 9 bases agree with TRBD2. Germline V gene lookup returns CDR1 DFQATT and CDR2 SNEGSKA (reference sequence). The CDR3 consists of 15 residues. The J segment lost 5 bases and the V segment lost 1 base, leaving 9 bases of the junction unmatched. The DNA for the CDR3 is TGCAGTGCTAGAGCCCTTTTGCGGGAGGGAGACGAGCAGTACTTC. Translation: CSARALLREGDEQYF.

Of note for this clonotype: An end of the junction differs from the germline gene, which may be a read error. This chain links TRBV6-2 or TRBV6-3 with TRBJ1-5; tentative D call: TRBD1 (6 bases). There are 17 residues in the CDR3. CDR1 and CDR2 from the germline V gene are MNHEY and SVGEGT. CDR3 in DNA: TGTGCCAGCAGGTCCGGGACATTTAATCATAGCAATCAGCCCCCGCATTTT. This gives the protein CASRSGTFNHSNQPPHF.

In its sample, this clonotype was seen a few times. The chain's CDR3 is CSVDPGGENIQYF. CDR3 nucleotide sequence: TGCAGCGTTGACCCAGGCGGGGAAAACATTCAGTACTTC. This sequence joins TRBV29-1 and TRBJ2-4; maybe TRBD2 (6 bases). This CDR3 contains 13 residues. CDR1 and CDR2 (germline): SQVTM, ANQGSEA. V was cut by 3 bases and J by 5 bases, with 11 bases left in between.

This clonotype was recorded a few times. The V gene is TRBV28, the J gene TRBJ2-7; 12 bases line up with TRBD2. The CDR3 length is 15 residues. J lost 1 base, V lost 7 bases, and 5 bases had no gene match. Germline V lookup: CDR1 MDHEN, CDR2 SYDVKM. CDR3: CASNPLAGGSYEQYF. The DNA for the CDR3 is TGTGCCAGCAACCCACTAGCGGGAGGTTCCTACGAGCAGTACTTC.

This clonotype has only a few counts. The chain employs TRBV2 and TRBJ2-5, with 14 bases matching TRBD2. This CDR3 spans 16 amino acids. V lost 6 bases, J lost 1 base, and 4 bases stayed unmatched. CDR1 SNHLY and CDR2 FYNNEI come from the germline V gene. CDR3 sequence: CASRLTSGRAQETQYF. CDR3 in DNA: TGTGCCAGCAGGTTGACTAGCGGGAGGGCCCAAGAGACCCAGTACTTC.

This clonotype was detected a few times. This chain connects TRBV3-1 to TRBJ2-7; perhaps TRBD1 as D (6 bases). The CDR3 has 14 amino acids. V was clipped by 2 bases and J by 2 bases, with 10 bases between them. Germline values: CDR1 LGHDT, CDR2 YNNKEL (reference sequence). The CDR3 nucleotides read TGTGCCAGCAGCCAAAAGACAGGTCCCTACGAGCAGTACTTC. Its translation: CASSQKTGPYEQYF.

The chain joins TRBV9 to TRBJ1-4; D gene unclear. The germline V and J ends were trimmed by 0 bases and 8 bases, with 8 bases remaining between them. The germline V gene encodes CDR1 SGDLS and CDR2 YYNGEE. The CDR3 has 13 residues. The CDR3 is CASSVAPREKLFF. The CDR3, as DNA: TGTGCCAGCAGCGTAGCCCCTCGCGAAAAACTGTTTTTT.

The chain is built from TRBV4-3 and TRBJ2-4; D gene ambiguous. The CDR3 contains 13 residues. The ends were cut back, 3 bases at V and 6 bases at J, with 9 bases in the middle. Germline-derived CDR1 and CDR2 are LGHNA and YSLEER. The CDR3 is CASSQSYRNIQYF. The CDR3 coding sequence is TGCGCCAGCAGCCAGTCCTACAGAAACATTCAGTACTTC.

CDR3 nucleotides: TGTGCCAGCAGCTTAGATCCGGGGTGGTACACTGAAGCTTTCTTT. Encoded protein: CASSLDPGWYTEAFF. V and J are TRBV7-2 and TRBJ1-1, with no clear D. This CDR3 spans 15 amino acids. The V end was cut by 1 base, the J end by 3 bases, with 12 bases between. Germline CDR1 and CDR2: SGHTA and FQGNSA. The complete variable domain, with remaining parts taken from reference TRBV7-2 and TRBJ1-1, reads GAGVSQSPSNKVTEKGKDVELRCDPISGHTALYWYRQSLGQGLEFLIYFQGNSAPDKSGLPSDRFSAERTGGSVSTLTIQRTQQEDSAVYLCASSLDPGWYTEAFFGQGTRLTVV.

The sample holds a few counts of this clonotype. This sequence joins TRBV5-6 and TRBJ2-3; D remains ambiguous. V was trimmed by 1 base and J by 0 bases, leaving 6 bases between them. The germline CDR1 and CDR2 sequences are SGHDT and YYEEEE. CDR3 length equals 14 residues. CDR3 region: CASSLWSSTDTQYF. The CDR3 DNA sequence: TGTGCCAGCAGCTTGTGGTCCAGCACAGATACGCAGTATTTT.

The gene calls are TRBV27 and TRBJ2-7, with D possibly being TRBD2 (5 bases). The CDR3 has 11 residues. With 2 bases removed from V and 11 bases from J, the gap between germline ends came to 10 bases. The germline CDR1 and CDR2 sequences are MNHEY and SMNVEV (reference sequence). The CDR3 sequence: CASSLAGREYF. CDR3 nucleotide sequence: TGTGCCAGCAGTTTAGCGGGTCGGGAGTACTTC.

The chain has TRBV12-3 or TRBV12-4 and TRBJ1-1; D gene unclear. V was shortened by 4 bases and J by 5 bases, with 14 bases between the two germline ends. The CDR3 covers 14 residues. For the CDR3, the DNA is TGTGCCAGCAGTTCCCCACCGGGAGGGACTGAAGCTTTCTTT. It codes for CASSSPPGGTEAFF.

The J gene is TRBJ2-5, the V gene TRBV7-2; D is uncertain. The end of the DNA aligns better with TRBJ2-7, so the J call may be wrong. Looked up from germline, CDR1 is SGHTA and CDR2 is FQGNSA. The CDR3 runs 13 residues. The CDR3: CASSNGVSYEQYF. The CDR3 DNA reads as TGTGCCAGCAGCAATGGAGTGTCCTACGAGCAGTACTTC.

In its sample, this clonotype was seen a few times. This chain connects TRBV27 to TRBJ1-2, with a weak D call TRBD1 (6 bases). Germline-derived CDR1 and CDR2 are MNHEY and SMNVEV (reference sequence). Trimming took 2 bases from V and 8 from J, leaving 12 bases between them. The CDR3 is made up of 13 amino acids. The CDR3 is CASSLGRGRGYTF. In DNA form, the CDR3 reads TGTGCCAGCAGTTTAGGCAGGGGTCGGGGCTACACCTTC.